The clone carrying this TCR beta chain was seen repeatedly, ten times or more. The sample originates from a study of type 1 regulatory T cells. TCRdb ran MiXCR on the reads and lists one entry per CDR3 protein. Here the sample spans about 18,000 distinct CDR3 sequences, about 10% being singletons. V was pared by 7 bases and J by 3 bases, with 15 bases between. The V gene's germline CDR1 is MNHEY and CDR2 SVGEGT. The CDR3 loop spans 14 amino acids. This TCR was sampled from a human donor in good health. The chain has TRBV6-2 or TRBV6-3 and TRBJ1-2; D is possibly TRBD1 (5 bases). Sequences were obtained from CD4+ T cells, either the whole sample or a sorted fraction (not recorded which). The CDR3 region is CASTRRGGDYGYTF. DNA for the CDR3: TGTGCCAGCACCCGTCGCGGGGGAGACTATGGCTACACCTTC.